This T cell receptor beta chain originates from a study of OX40 agonist ivuxolimab in advanced cancers. Study information: Participants averaged about 60 years of age (range about 23 to 80) and were roughly 83% male.

Libraries were prepared by immunoSEQ multiplex PCR; TCRdb keeps only in-frame clonotypes and omits some of them. The sample holds approximately 160,000 clones, under 95% seen once. The CDR3 extends over 14 amino acids. CDR1 LNHDA and CDR2 SQIVND come from the germline V gene (reference sequence). With 3 bases removed from V and 0 bases from J, the gap between germline ends came to 6 bases. Sequenced material: CD4+ or CD8+ T cells sorted from blood, taken in a trial of the OX40 agonist ivuxolimab. This clonotype was sampled from an adult with an advanced solid tumor such as melanoma, head and neck, liver or kidney cancer. This chain joins TRBV19 and TRBJ2-1; possibly TRBD2 for D (6 bases). As DNA, the CDR3 is TGTGCCAGTAGTATCGGGGGCTCCTACAATGAGCAGTTCTTC. Protein: CASSIGGSYNEQFF.